The clone carrying this T cell receptor beta chain was detected only once. Its specificity is not known. These data come from a study of CD8 T cells in Susac syndrome. Study-level points and caveats: It was acknowledged in the study that the number of individuals who were included in its TCR sequencing and HLA analysis was relatively small.

The CDR3 spans 15 residues. In germline, CDR1 is LGHDT, CDR2 YNNKEL (reference sequence). Trimming shortened V by 0 bases and J by 4 bases, and 10 bases separated the two germline ends. Random hexamers were used to reverse transcribe the RNA input (0.5 to 1 ug). TCRdb fed the immunoSEQ multiplex PCR reads into MiXCR, producing one record per CDR3 protein. The profile covers about 200,000 distinct CDR3 sequences, with 85% to 95% appearing a single time and approximately 0.082% taken by the ten largest. This clonotype was obtained from a human donor with multiple sclerosis. The sequenced sample consisted of CD4+ T cells from PBMCs. The chain is built from TRBV3-1 and TRBJ2-1; D may match TRBD1 or TRBD2 (6 bases each). CDR3 in DNA: TGTGCCAGCAGCCAAGACTCGGGGGCATACAATGAGCAGTTCTTC. Encoded protein: CASSQDSGAYNEQFF.